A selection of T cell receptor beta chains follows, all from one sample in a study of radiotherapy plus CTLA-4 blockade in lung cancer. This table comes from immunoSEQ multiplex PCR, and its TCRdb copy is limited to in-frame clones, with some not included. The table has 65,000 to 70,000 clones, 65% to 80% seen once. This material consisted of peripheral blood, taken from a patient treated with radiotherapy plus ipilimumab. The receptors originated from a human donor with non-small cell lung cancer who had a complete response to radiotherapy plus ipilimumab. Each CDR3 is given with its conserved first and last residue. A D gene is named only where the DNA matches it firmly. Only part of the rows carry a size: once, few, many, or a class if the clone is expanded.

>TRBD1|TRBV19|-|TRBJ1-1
TGTGCCAGTAGTATAGGGGCCGGGACAGTGAACACTGAAGCTTTCTTT
CASSIGAGTVNTEAFF
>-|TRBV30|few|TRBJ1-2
TGTGCCCTGACCGGGAGGAGACCTAATTTTTATGGCTACACCTTC
CALTGRRPNFYGYTF
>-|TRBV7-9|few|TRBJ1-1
TGTGCCAGCAGCTTAAGCCGCTTGAACACTGAAGCTTTCTTT
CASSLSRLNTEAFF
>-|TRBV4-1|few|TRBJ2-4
TGCGCCAGCACCCCTTCGGGAACGGAGCCTATAGCCAAAAACATTCAGTACTTC
CASTPSGTEPIAKNIQYF
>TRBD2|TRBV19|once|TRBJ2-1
TGTGCCAGTAGTATTATGCTAGCGGCCTACAATGAGCAGTTCTTC
CASSIMLAAYNEQFF
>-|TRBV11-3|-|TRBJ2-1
TGTGCCAGCAGCTTAGTACAGGAGAATGAGCAGTTCTTC
CASSLVQENEQFF
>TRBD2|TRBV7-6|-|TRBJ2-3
TGTGCCAGCAGCCCAATAGCGGGTCGGAGCACAGATACGCAGTATTTT
CASSPIAGRSTDTQYF
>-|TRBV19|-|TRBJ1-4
TGTGCCAGTAGTATGAGGCAGGGGAATGAAAAACTGTTTTTT
CASSMRQGNEKLFF
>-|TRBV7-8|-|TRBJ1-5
TGTGCCAGCAGCTTAGCTGGACAAGGGAATCAGCCCCAGCATTTT
CASSLAGQGNQPQHF
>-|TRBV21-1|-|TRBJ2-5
TGTGCCAGCAGCAAAATTCCGGGACTAGCGGGAGGGCCAGAGACCCAGTACTTC
CASSKIPGLAGGPETQYF
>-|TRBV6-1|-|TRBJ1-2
TGTGCCAGCAGTGAGTGGGGCTATGGCTACACCTTC
CASSEWGYGYTF
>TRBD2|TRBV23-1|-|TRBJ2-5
TGCGCCAGCAGTCAATCCCTAGCGGGAGGCGTCCAAGAGACCCAGTACTTC
CASSQSLAGGVQETQYF
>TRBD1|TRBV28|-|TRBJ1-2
TGTGCCAGCGGCATTGGACAGGGCCGGTATGGCTACACCTTC
CASGIGQGRYGYTF
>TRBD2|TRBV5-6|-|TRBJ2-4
TGTGCCAGCAGCTACCTATCGCGGGAGGGCCAGAATCAGTACTTC
CASSYLSREGQNQYF
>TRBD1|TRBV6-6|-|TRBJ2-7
TGTGCCAGCAGTTCCCCGGGACAGGGGGTTTACGAGCAGTACTTC
CASSSPGQGVYEQYF
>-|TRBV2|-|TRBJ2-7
TGTGCCAGCAGTGAACAGTGGGACTCCTACGAGCAGTACTTC
CASSEQWDSYEQYF